This TCR beta chain was captured by sequencing in a study of blood T cell repertoires in COVID-19. Across the whole study: Samples of COVID-19 (acute and convalescent) were obtained from the United States, Italy and Spain. PBMCs, B-cell-depleted T cells, or T cells provided the cDNA or gDNA that made up the material.

Only in-frame clones appear in the TCRdb table, and some are missing; sequencing was by immunoSEQ multiplex PCR. Found here are 250,000 to 300,000 clones, around 86% of them singletons; the top ten hold around 2.9%. The specimen sequenced was peripheral blood. The origin of this receptor is a woman aged 60 to 75 with active or convalescent COVID-19.

In nucleotides, the CDR3 is TGCAGTGCTTACTCCTACGAGCAGTACTTC. Translated: CSAYSYEQYF. The genes are TRBV20-1 and TRBJ2-7; no firm D call. Germline V gene data show CDR1 as DFQATT and CDR2 as SNEGSKA (reference sequence). V gave up 5 bases and J gave up 0 bases, with 2 bases separating them. CDR3 length equals 10 residues.